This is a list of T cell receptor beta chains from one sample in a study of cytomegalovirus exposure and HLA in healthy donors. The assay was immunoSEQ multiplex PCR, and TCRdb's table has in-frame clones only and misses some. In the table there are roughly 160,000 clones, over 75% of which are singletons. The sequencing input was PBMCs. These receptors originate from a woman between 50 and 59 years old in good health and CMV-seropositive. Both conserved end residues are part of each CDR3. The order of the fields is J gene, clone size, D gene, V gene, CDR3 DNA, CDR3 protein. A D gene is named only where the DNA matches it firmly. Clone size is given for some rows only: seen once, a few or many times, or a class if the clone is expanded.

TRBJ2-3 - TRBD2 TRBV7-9 TGTGCCAGCAGCTCCCACGATAGACTAGCCATCCTCACAGATACGCAGTATTTT CASSSHDRLAILTDTQYF
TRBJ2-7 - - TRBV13 TGTGCCAGCAGCTTAAGGGGCGGGGAAGACCACTACGAGCAGTACTTC CASSLRGGEDHYEQYF
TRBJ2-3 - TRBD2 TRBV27 TGTGCCAGCAGCTCAGCGGGACCCACAGATACGCAGTATTTT CASSSAGPTDTQYF
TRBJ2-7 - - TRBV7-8 TGTGCCAGCAGCTTGTTCCCGGGTGTCTACGAGCAGTACTTC CASSLFPGVYEQYF
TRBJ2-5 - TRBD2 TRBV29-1 TGCAGCATGATCCCCGGGGGGGGCCAAGAGACCCAGTACTTC CSMIPGGGQETQYF
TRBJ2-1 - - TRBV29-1 TGCAGCGTTGCGGAGGGGTTCCAACTCAATGAGCAGTTCTTC CSVAEGFQLNEQFF
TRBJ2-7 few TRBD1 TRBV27 TGTGCCAGCAGTCATCCGGGACAGGGGCTGAACGAGCAGTACTTC CASSHPGQGLNEQYF
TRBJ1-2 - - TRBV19 TGTGCCAGTACCCCCCCTAATAGGGGCTATGGCTACACCTTC CASTPPNRGYGYTF
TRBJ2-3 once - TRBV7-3 TGTGCCAGCAGCTCCGGAAGCGCGGATACGCAGTATTTT CASSSGSADTQYF
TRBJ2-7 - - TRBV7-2 TGTGCCAGCACCAGAAACCGGGACACCATTGAGCAGTACTTC CASTRNRDTIEQYF
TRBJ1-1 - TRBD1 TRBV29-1 TGCAGCGTTCTCACGGACAGGCAATCTGAAGCTTTCTTT CSVLTDRQSEAFF
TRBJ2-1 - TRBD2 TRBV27 TGTGCCAGCAGTTTATTTTTTAGCGGGAGCAATGAGCAGTTCTTC CASSLFFSGSNEQFF
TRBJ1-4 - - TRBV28 TGTGCCAGCAGTTCGCTAATACAGGAAAAACTGTTTTTT CASSSLIQEKLFF
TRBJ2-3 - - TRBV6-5 TGTGCCAGCAGTTACTGGGGGCAGGGAGCAGATACGCAGTATTTT CASSYWGQGADTQYF
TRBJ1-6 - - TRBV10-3 TGTGCCACTTCACGGGACACCTATAATTCACCCCTCCACTTT CATSRDTYNSPLHF
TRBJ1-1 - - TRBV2 TGTGCCAGCAGACAGACATTGAACACTGAAGCTTTCTTT CASRQTLNTEAFF
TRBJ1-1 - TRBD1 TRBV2 TGTGCCAGCAGGGGACAGGGGACTGAAGCTTTCTTT CASRGQGTEAFF
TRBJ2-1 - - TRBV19 TGTGCCTCCGGGACACGCGCCCTGGGGCAGTTCTTC CASGTRALGQFF
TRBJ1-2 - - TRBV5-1 TGCGCCAGCAGCCCAGACAGTAACTATGGCTACACCTTC CASSPDSNYGYTF
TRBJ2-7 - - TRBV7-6 TGTGCCAGCAGCTTAAGACGGACGGGGGAGCAGTACTTC CASSLRRTGEQYF
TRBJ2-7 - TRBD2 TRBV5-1 TGCGCCAGCAGCTGGGCTAGCGGGAGCTACGAGCAGTACTTC CASSWASGSYEQYF
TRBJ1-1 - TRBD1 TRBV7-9 TGTGCCAGCAGCTTAAGACAGGGCCCGGCCACTGAAGCTTTCTTT CASSLRQGPATEAFF